One sample yielded the 24 T cell receptor beta chains listed below, sequenced in a study of cytomegalovirus exposure and HLA in healthy donors. It was with 60 Vbeta and 13 Jbeta primers that the PCR ran. TCRdb keeps only in-frame clones here, not all; method: immunoSEQ multiplex PCR. Of approximately 110,000 clones listed, around three quarters are singletons. The sample comprised PBMCs. These receptors were collected from a middle-aged woman in good health and CMV-seronegative.

This chain joins TRBV7-9 and TRBJ2-5; 11 bases align to TRBD2. Germline assignment: CDR1 SEHNR and CDR2 FQNEAQ (reference sequence). The J segment lost 5 bases and the V segment lost 5 bases, leaving 4 bases of the junction unmatched. The CDR3 is made up of 14 amino acids. This CDR3 is CASSHSGRAETQYF. The CDR3 region has the DNA TGTGCCAGCAGCCATAGCGGGAGGGCTGAGACCCAGTACTTC.

The chain joins TRBV19 to TRBJ1-4, with D tentatively TRBD1 (6 bases). Germline V gene data show CDR1 as LNHDA and CDR2 as SQIVND (reference sequence). V was trimmed by 6 bases and J by 7 bases, leaving 18 bases between them. There are 15 residues in the CDR3. The CDR3 is CASSTPQGWREKLFF. The CDR3 bases are TGTGCCAGTAGCACACCCCAGGGGTGGCGTGAAAAACTGTTTTTT.

The rearrangement uses TRBV28 and TRBJ1-5; tentative D call: TRBD1 (6 bases). The CDR3 runs 17 residues. The germline CDR1 and CDR2 sequences are MDHEN and SYDVKM. V was pared by 1 base and J by 3 bases, with 16 bases between. The DNA of the CDR3 is TGTGCCAGCAGTTTATTGGGGGGGGCCGTGGACAATCAGCCCCAGCATTTT. Its protein is CASSLLGGAVDNQPQHF.

The chain joins TRBV7-2 to TRBJ1-5, with D unresolved. The V end lost 2 bases, the J end lost 7 bases, and 6 bases lay between the germline ends. Germline CDR1 SGHTA, CDR2 FQGNSA. The CDR3 length is 12 residues. In DNA, the CDR3 is TGTGCCAGCAGCTTAATTGGCCAGCCCCAGCATTTT. Its translation is CASSLIGQPQHF.

This clone has more than one count but fewer than ten. The V call is TRBV6-1, the J call TRBJ2-5; 10 bases are a match to TRBD1. The V segment lost 3 bases and the J segment 2 bases; nucleotides outside the gene matches: 6. CDR3 length: 16 amino acids. The V gene's germline CDR1 is MNHNS and CDR2 SASEGT. The CDR3 DNA reads as TGTGCCAGCAGTGATCGGGACAGGGGATTACAAGAGACCCAGTACTTC. Residues: CASSDRDRGLQETQYF.

The CDR3 spells CSGSGFSGNTIYF. CDR3 in DNA: TGCAGCGGCAGCGGATTCTCTGGAAACACCATATATTTT. This sequence joins TRBV29-1 and TRBJ1-3, with D unclear. The CDR3 loop spans 13 amino acids. Germline V lookup: CDR1 SQVTM, CDR2 ANQGSEA. V lost 7 bases and J 0 bases, leaving 10 bases between the germline ends.

The chain joins TRBV4-3 to TRBJ2-5; perhaps TRBD1 as D (6 bases). With 0 bases removed from V and 3 bases from J, the gap between germline ends came to 11 bases. The CDR3 is 15 residues long. Germline-derived CDR1 and CDR2 are LGHNA and YSLEER. As DNA, the CDR3 is TGCGCCAGCAGCCAAGATACGGACAGCAAAGAGACCCAGTACTTC. Translated: CASSQDTDSKETQYF.

This sequence joins TRBV27 and TRBJ1-5, with D hard to call. The germline V gene encodes CDR1 MNHEY and CDR2 SMNVEV (reference sequence). The CDR3 is 14 residues long. V was trimmed by 6 bases and J by 9 bases, leaving 18 bases between them. DNA for the CDR3: TGTGCCAGCAGCTCCACGGGCGGGCCTCGGCCCCAGCATTTT. Its protein product is CASSSTGGPRPQHF.

J is TRBJ1-1 and V is TRBV29-1; D may be TRBD1 (5 bases). Germline CDR1 and CDR2: SQVTM and ANQGSEA. CDR3 size: 13 residues. V lost 5 bases, J lost 0 bases, and 10 bases lay in between. The CDR3 DNA reads as TGCAGCGTTCTCCGGGGGGTGAACACTGAAGCTTTCTTT. It codes for CSVLRGVNTEAFF.

This sequence joins TRBV11-3 and TRBJ2-7; 7 bases map to TRBD1. Germline V gene lookup returns CDR1 SGHNT and CDR2 YENEEA. After removal of 3 bases from V and 3 bases from J, the junction contained 8 bases not matched to a gene. This CDR3 contains 15 residues. The CDR3 is CASSLGQRTGYEQYF. DNA for the CDR3: TGTGCCAGCAGCTTGGGTCAAAGGACAGGCTACGAGCAGTACTTC. The entire variable domain, with the rest obtained from reference TRBV11-3 and TRBJ2-7, is as follows: EAGVVQSPRYKIIEKKQPVAFWCNPISGHNTLYWYLQNLGQGPELLIRYENEEAVDDSQLPKDRFSAERLKGVDSTLKIQPAELGDSAVYLCASSLGQRTGYEQYFGPGTRLTVT.

CDR3 in amino acids: CASSRDRTYEQYF. DNA of the CDR3: TGCGCCAGCAGCAGGGACAGGACCTACGAGCAGTACTTC. The V and J genes are TRBV5-1 and TRBJ2-7; 8 positions agree with TRBD1. Germline V gene lookup returns CDR1 SGHRS and CDR2 YFSETQ. This CDR3 is 13 amino acids long. J was trimmed by 2 bases and V by 4 bases; bases with no gene match: 2.

V and J are TRBV6-4 and TRBJ2-7; 13 positions match TRBD2. The CDR3 extends over 19 amino acids. V lost 1 base and J lost 1; bases outside the gene matches: 10. CDR1 is MRHNA and CDR2 is SNTAGT in the germline V gene. This CDR3 is CASSDWGTSGTAYSYEQYF. Here the CDR3 DNA reads TGTGCCAGCAGTGACTGGGGGACTAGCGGGACTGCATATTCCTACGAGCAGTACTTC.

V usage is TRBV10-3 and J usage is TRBJ1-5; 10 bases line up with TRBD1. From germline, CDR1 is ENHRY and CDR2 SYGVKD. After removal of 2 bases from V and 2 bases from J, the junction contained 12 bases not matched to a gene. The CDR3 runs 19 residues. DNA for the CDR3: TGTGCCATCAGTGAGGGGACAGGGGCCCGTGGGTCCGGCAATCAGCCCCAGCATTTT. Its protein is CAISEGTGARGSGNQPQHF.

V usage is TRBV6-5 and J usage is TRBJ1-5; 9 bases line up with TRBD1. J gave up 4 bases and V 6 bases, and 7 bases lay outside the gene matches. CDR1 MNHEY and CDR2 SVGAGI come from the germline V gene. The CDR3 is 15 amino acids. CDR3 loop: CASSRGQGRNQPQHF. The CDR3 region has the DNA TGTGCCAGCAGCCGGGGACAGGGAAGGAATCAGCCCCAGCATTTT.

This sequence joins TRBV7-2 and TRBJ2-4; D perhaps matches TRBD1 (9 bases). The V end was cut by 5 bases, the J end by 9 bases, with 20 bases between. The CDR3 spans 15 residues. Per the germline V gene, CDR1 is SGHTA and CDR2 is FQGNSA. CDR3 bases: TGTGCCAGCAGCCCCGGGGGGGGGACAGGGTTCATTCAGTACTTC. Translating gives CASSPGGGTGFIQYF. Combining the CDR3 with reference TRBV7-2 and TRBJ2-4 gives the whole variable domain GAGVSQSPSNKVTEKGKDVELRCDPISGHTALYWYRQSLGQGLEFLIYFQGNSAPDKSGLPSDRFSAERTGGSVSTLTIQRTQQEDSAVYLCASSPGGGTGFIQYFGAGTRLSVL.

This chain connects TRBV27 to TRBJ2-7; no clear D gene. Germline loops: CDR1 MNHEY, CDR2 SMNVEV (reference sequence). There are 14 residues in the CDR3. The V end was cut by 5 bases, the J end by 2 bases, with 13 bases between. CDR3 residues: CASSPLLNPYEQYF. The CDR3 bases are TGTGCCAGCAGTCCACTTCTCAACCCCTACGAGCAGTACTTC.

The chain links TRBV4-3 to TRBJ1-4; D gene unclear. V lost 0 bases to trimming and J lost 6 bases, with 14 bases between them. In germline, CDR1 is LGHNA, CDR2 YSLEER. This CDR3 is 16 amino acids long. The CDR3 DNA reads as TGCGCCAGCAGCCAAGATCTCGGAAGGAGGGATGAAAAACTGTTTTTT. Encoded protein: CASSQDLGRRDEKLFF.

The rearrangement joins TRBV6-5 to TRBJ2-1; a weak D match, TRBD2 (5 bases). Germline V lookup: CDR1 MNHEY, CDR2 SVGAGI. The CDR3 is made up of 13 amino acids. Between the trimmed V and J ends, which lost 8 bases and 4 bases, there was a span of 12 bases. The CDR3 region is CASGRGSYNEQFF. The CDR3, as DNA: TGTGCCAGCGGAAGAGGGTCTTACAATGAGCAGTTCTTC.

The chain combines TRBV21-1 with TRBJ2-7; the table's D call, TRBD2, was not checked against the DNA. TRBV21-1 is termed a pseudogene. The CDR3 is made up of 16 amino acids. CDR3 loop: CASSVLGGGRSYEQYF. The CDR3 region has the DNA TGTGCCAGCAGCGTACTAGGGGGGGGCCGGTCATACGAGCAGTACTTC.

The J gene is TRBJ2-3, the V gene TRBV10-1; TRBD2 matches 11 bases. CDR3 length equals 15 residues. V was pared by 8 bases and J by 2 bases, with 6 bases of the junction left unmatched. Per the germline V gene, CDR1 is WNHNN and CDR2 is SYGVQD (reference sequence). CDR3 nucleotides: TGCGCCAGCCCGGGACTAGCGGAATTCACAGATACGCAGTATTTT. Translation: CASPGLAEFTDTQYF.

This clone was counted once. V usage is TRBV7-8 and J usage is TRBJ1-2, with 11 bases identical to TRBD1. V gave up 1 base and J gave up 12 bases; unmatched junction bases: 7. Germline V gives CDR1 SGHVS, CDR2 FQNEAQ. There are 14 residues in the CDR3. The CDR3, as DNA: TGTGCCAGCAGCTTAGGATCTGGACAGGGGGCGGACACCTTC. This translates into CASSLGSGQGADTF. Variable domain in full (rest from reference TRBV7-8 and TRBJ1-2): GAGVSQSPRYKVAKRGQDVALRCDPISGHVSLFWYQQALGQGPEFLTYFQNEAQLDKSGLPSDRFFAERPEGSVSTLKIQRTQQEDSAVYLCASSLGSGQGADTFGSGTRLTVV.

In regard to this clone: A junction end diverges from the germline sequence, so it may reflect a read error. The chain links TRBV7-9 to TRBJ2-1; 8 nucleotides align to TRBD1. Germline CDR1 is SEHNR and CDR2 is FQNEAQ (reference sequence). The CDR3 has 17 residues. Written as DNA, the CDR3 is TGTTCCAGCATCCAGGCAGGGGGCGGAAGCTCCTACAATGAGCAGTTCTTC. Its protein is CSSIQAGGGSSYNEQFF.

This clone was observed a handful of times. The chain is built from TRBV18 and TRBJ1-5; 8 nucleotides align to TRBD1. Trimming took 1 base from V and 4 from J; bases not matched to a gene: 6. Germline CDR1 KGHSH, CDR2 LQKENI. The CDR3 sequence is 16 residues long. In DNA, the CDR3 is TGTGCCAGCTCACCACTGGGGACAGGTGGAAATCAGCCCCAGCATTTT. Its translation: CASSPLGTGGNQPQHF.

CDR3 DNA sequence: TGTGCCAGCAGCACAGGACTAGCGGGGGGGAAAGAGACCCAGTACTTC. It is translated as CASSTGLAGGKETQYF. The rearrangement uses TRBV5-5 and TRBJ2-5; 15 positions match TRBD2. The germline CDR1 and CDR2 sequences are SGHKS and YYEKEE (reference sequence). V gave up 4 bases and J gave up 3 bases; unmatched junction bases: 4. The length of the CDR3 is 16 residues.